Given below is one T cell receptor (beta chain) in context. Participant age was roughly 18 to 100 years, and participants resided in 25 or so US areas. Germline V lookup: CDR1 SGHTS, CDR2 YDEGEE. Trimming took 3 bases from V and 8 from J, leaving 12 bases between them. The CDR3 is 14 residues long. The entry originates in a study of blood T cell repertoires in COVID-19. Study context: Sites in the United States, Italy and Spain provided acute and convalescent COVID-19 samples. Sample material is recorded as cDNA or gDNA derived from T cells, B-cell-depleted T cells, or PBMCs.

Here immunoSEQ multiplex PCR was the method, and the copy in TCRdb shows in-frame clones only, minus some. The sample contains 250,000 to 300,000 clones, 70% to 90% of which appear only once. Sequenced sample: PBMCs or T cells enriched from blood (not recorded which). This TCR derives from a woman aged 50 to 60 who had recovered from COVID-19. The chain uses TRBV5-8 and TRBJ1-6; maybe TRBD1 (5 bases). CDR3 loop: CASSSGRGYSPLHF. In DNA, the CDR3 is TGTGCCAGCAGCTCCGGACGGGGGTATTCACCCCTCCACTTT.